A single TCR beta chain is shown here with its context. Here immunoSEQ multiplex PCR was the method, and the copy in TCRdb shows in-frame clones only, minus some. The profile shows more than 90,000 clones, approximately 80% of them singletons. The entry originates in a study of blood T cell repertoires in COVID-19. About the research overall: T cells, B-cell-depleted T cells, or PBMCs supplied cDNA or gDNA.

There are 14 residues in the CDR3. Germline V gene lookup returns CDR1 SQVTM and CDR2 ANQGSEA. V dropped 7 bases and J dropped 3; count of bases not matched to a gene: 10. Sequencing was performed on peripheral blood. The TCR originated in an elderly woman with acute or convalescent COVID-19. The chain uses TRBV29-1 and TRBJ2-7; 9 positions match TRBD1. The CDR3 DNA sequence: TGCAGCGGGGACAGGGCGGTGGGAGACTACGAGCAGTACTTC. It codes for CSGDRAVGDYEQYF.